This T cell receptor beta chain emerged from a study of cytomegalovirus exposure and HLA in healthy donors (dated by TCRdb to the late 2010s). Regarding the complete study: An earlier analysis of several hundred of the donors reported about 300 Gb of sequence data and 117 million unique TCR beta sequences obtained from about 179 million T cells. An early release covering roughly 600 HLA-typed donors comprised around 300 gigabases of sequencing data and approximately 80 million unique TCR sequences. Of the 350 to 400 genotyped donors, over 65% fell in the genetic ancestry cluster associated with self-reported Caucasian donors. The study was designed to test whether signatures of past pathogen exposure could be identified by cataloging public T cell receptors. The T cell repertoires of 550 to 850 subjects were profiled by immunosequencing and related to cytomegalovirus serostatus. In addition to the first cohort of 666 subjects, a separate validation cohort of approximately 130 different subjects was used. To predict cytomegalovirus infection status, the study combined high-throughput TCR immunosequencing, statistical association of individual TCRs with disease status, and machine learning. A later analysis re-examined previously published TCR beta repertoires from just over 650 donors and added high-resolution HLA genotyping to investigate patterns of TCR occurrence. The later analysis used no new phenotypic data to find candidate immune exposures, relying instead on TCR beta sequences and their occurrence across donors. An earlier analysis of 500 to 650 of the donors applied high-throughput TCR beta sequencing to assess whether each TCR beta V gene segment acted as functional or pseudogenic. Donor age, sex, ethnicity and CMV serostatus were collected together with the repertoire data. Genome-wide SNP genotypes for about three fifths of the roughly 670 donors were used in a later genetic analysis, which treated that subset as a discovery cohort. Every discovery cohort repertoire had been produced on one sequencing platform. HLA typing covered class I and class II loci at four-digit resolution. The number of donors typed differed by locus, with roughly 629-640 for A, B, C, DRB1 and DQB1, roughly 550 for DQA1, about 610 for DPA1, and over 400 for DPB1. Several DR-DQ haplotypes were treated as single units for association and clustering because of strong linkage in the cohort. Among roughly 400 genotyped donors of the cohort, an average of around 250,000 unique TCR beta nucleotide sequences was sequenced per donor, of which about 18% were non-productive. What the authors observed across the whole study: In a later analysis, HLA-associated TCR beta chains were found to be more clonally expanded and to have lower generation probabilities than equally common non-associated chains. The authors suggested that the approach could potentially be extended to other disease states and immunological phenotypes. Roughly uniform sequencing depth across donors was assumed in presence/absence analyses, although this assumption may not hold. Broadly in line with IMGT annotations, most TCR beta V segments showed up in productive rearrangements about 87% or about 30% of the time in an earlier analysis of around 550 of the donors. Correlated functional status among segregating V segments might be attributable to linkage disequilibrium, but an unknown experimental factor could not be ruled out. In a later analysis, TCR association rates were found to vary across HLA loci, with the most associated TCRs seen for DRB1 alleles and the fewest for HLA-C alleles. This cohort had only TCR beta chains sequenced, and the lack of alpha or paired-chain data limited which features could be detected. While some public TCRs were present in many individuals, most TCR sequences turned up only very rarely across donors. A later analysis associated 16,951 TCR beta sequences with specific HLA alleles at a false discovery rate of 0.05. For the cohort, immune exposure information was limited to CMV serostatus. Because HLA typing was missing for some donors at each locus, association tests included only the typed subset. According to a later analysis, parvovirus B19, influenza, CMV and Epstein-Barr virus appeared linked to several top co-occurrence clusters. A further reported finding was that TCR beta sequences accurately predicted the HLA-A and HLA-B alleles for most subjects in the first cohort. When HLA alleles, especially DR and DQ, strongly co-occurred, attributing TCR associations to individual alleles was difficult. V-gene and J-gene trimming of TCR beta chains was associated with a missense DCLRE1C variant in a later genetic analysis, and the association was replicated in an independent cohort. The earlier analysis of nearly 600 of the donors excluded about 16 rarely observed V segments, including chromosome 9 orphons, because counts were too low. Three of the identified cytomegalovirus-associated TCR beta chains were confirmed in vitro to be specific for cytomegalovirus antigens. Because the 87-base-pair reads could not distinguish some IMGT-functional V segments, including TRBV6-2 and TRBV6-3, those segments were excluded. A group of highly shared sequence variants was considered likely to be a technical artifact of the sequencing pipeline. Cytomegalovirus status was reported to be diagnosed by the classifier with high specificity and sensitivity in both the original and validation cohorts. The study gave a list of about 170 TCR beta chains associated with cytomegalovirus. Most CMV-associated TCR beta chains appeared to be HLA-restricted in a later analysis, and the HLA associations seemed to be driven largely by CMV exposure. A later genetic analysis reported fewer N-insertions in productive TCRs among donors in an Asian-associated ancestry cluster than the 666-donor mean.

Counted from cysteine to phenylalanine, this CDR3 has 13 amino acids. The read is trimmed to its CDR3 DNA, 39 bases read in frame from base 1. Clipping removes 6 bases from V and 5 bases from J, with 6 as the unmatched junction base count. CDR1 and CDR2 were assigned from the germline V gene as MNHEY and SVGAGI. Regarding this clone: Its recognized antigen is unknown. The input lacks base qualities; no much larger clone sits a single base away.

The library came from the immunoSEQ multiplex PCR assay. For the multiplex PCR, a mixture combining 60 forward primers for TCR Vbeta segments and 13 reverse primers for TCR Jbeta segments was used. A multiplex PCR assay on genomic DNA amplified the CDR3 region of rearranged TCR beta genes. The amplified TCR beta libraries were sequenced on the Illumina HiSeq System as 87-base-pair reads. In the authors' own workflow: A later analysis tallied some 79 million unique TCR beta chains across the 666 repertoires, and some 12 million of those chains were shared by two or more donors. Raw reads were error-corrected and collapsed into unique sequences by a nearest-neighbor algorithm in which closely related sequences were merged to remove PCR and sequencing errors. Alignment of CDR3 sequences to IMGT reference sequences was used to assign V, D and J gene segments. For a sequence to be retained, at least a six-nucleotide match to both a V gene segment and a J gene segment was required. A rearrangement counted as productive if the CDR3 had no stop codons and remained in frame with V and J, and every other rearrangement counted as non-productive. CDR3 was defined according to IMGT convention as the region running from the second conserved V-encoded cysteine to the conserved J-encoded phenylalanine. The earlier analysis of 450 to 750 of the donors excluded any sequence lacking an unambiguous match to a single V gene segment. An earlier analysis of a few hundred of the donors classified V segments as functional when productive rearrangements were above 56.7% and as segregating when the standard deviation between donors was above 5%. To diagnose cytomegalovirus status from the catalog of TCR beta chain sequences, a statistical classification framework was built. A later analysis assigned V and J genes by comparing TCR nucleotide sequences with IMGT/GENE-DB human TR gene sequences. The TCRdist pipeline was used in a later analysis to assign CDR3 sequences and most-parsimonious VDJ recombination scenarios. In a later analysis, every TCR beta chain was defined by the combination of its CDR3 amino acid sequence and its V-gene family, and reads without a unique V-gene family were dropped. As a way to deal with suspected cross-contamination and a sequencing artifact, a later analysis dropped over 550 nucleotide sequences that were highly shared and had low generation probability. In a later analysis, a clonal expansion index was calculated for each public chain from normalized within-repertoire ranks of inferred template counts. In a later analysis, generation probabilities were computed with a VDJ recombination model fitted to out-of-frame rearrangements, and the resulting probabilities were checked against IGoR. Hypergeometric tests were used in a later analysis to score TCR-TCR, TCR-HLA and TCR-CMV co-occurrence, with a repertoire-size bias correction applied to the TCR pairs. A later analysis estimated false discovery rates by permuting HLA or CMV assignments 20 times. A later analysis grouped co-occurring TCRs with DBSCAN, adding TCRdist sequence similarity when clustering within HLA-allele-positive subsets. Repertoires with fewer than 30,000 or more than 120,000 public chains were left out of co-occurrence clustering, as were five repertoires with anomalous nucleotide sharing. This immuneACCESS table, as held by TCRdb, lists in-frame sequences with V and J called but not all clones. Of the missing ones, under half trace to an unresolved V gene in checked studies; the others have no known cause. From that table come the V and J calls and clone size; the DNA was used to work out D and trimming. The table for this sample lists about 52,000 clones; approximately 70% of them were counted only once. The ten most abundant clones make up roughly 3% of the sample.

In total, roughly 670 healthy bone marrow donors made up the cohort. Cohort members were all nominally healthy when sampled, although unrecorded immune exposures were likely present. The donor was CMV seronegative and belonged to the group of 380 or so seronegative cohort members. Each donor provided a peripheral blood sample, and peripheral blood mononuclear cells were used for TCR beta sequencing. Genomic DNA extraction from the blood cell samples was performed with the Qiagen DNeasy Blood Extraction Kit. Here the chain combines TRBV6-5 and TRBJ2-7, with 8 bases aligning to TRBD1. This sequence was found in a man younger than 35 in good health and CMV-seronegative. Sequenced sample: PBMCs. CDR3 region: CASSPGGGNEQYF. The bases read TGTGCCAGCAGCCCAGGGGGCGGTAACGAGCAGTACTTC.